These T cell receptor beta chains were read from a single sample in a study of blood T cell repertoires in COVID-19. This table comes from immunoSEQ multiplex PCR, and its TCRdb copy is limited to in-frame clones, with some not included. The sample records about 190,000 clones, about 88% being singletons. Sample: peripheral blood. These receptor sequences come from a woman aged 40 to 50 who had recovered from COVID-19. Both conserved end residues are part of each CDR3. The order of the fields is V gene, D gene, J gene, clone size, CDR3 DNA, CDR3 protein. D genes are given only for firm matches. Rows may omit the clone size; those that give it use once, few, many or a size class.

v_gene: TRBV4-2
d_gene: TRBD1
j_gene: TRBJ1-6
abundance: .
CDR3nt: TGTGCCAGCAGCCTTGGGTTGGACACAGGGGTTAATTCACCCCTCCACTTT
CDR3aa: CASSLGLDTGVNSPLHF

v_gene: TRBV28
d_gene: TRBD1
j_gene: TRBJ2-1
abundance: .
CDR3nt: TGTGCCAGCAGTTTGCCCGACAGGGATGAGCAGTTCTTC
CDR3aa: CASSLPDRDEQFF

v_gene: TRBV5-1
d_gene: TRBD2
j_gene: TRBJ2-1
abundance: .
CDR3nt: TGCGCCAGCAGCTCACCGGGACTAGCGGGAGGGCCAAAAAACAATGAGCAGTTCTTC
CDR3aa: CASSSPGLAGGPKNNEQFF

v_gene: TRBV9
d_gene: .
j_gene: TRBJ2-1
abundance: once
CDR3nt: TGTGCCAGCAGCGTAGCGAGCGTCTCCTACAATGAGCAGTTCTTC
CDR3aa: CASSVASVSYNEQFF

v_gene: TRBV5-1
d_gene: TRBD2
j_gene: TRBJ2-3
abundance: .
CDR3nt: TGCGCCAGCAGGGGACTAGCGGGAGCCGGGGATACGCAGTATTTT
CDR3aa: CASRGLAGAGDTQYF

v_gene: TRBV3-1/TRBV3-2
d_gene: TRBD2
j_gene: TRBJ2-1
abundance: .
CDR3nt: TGTGCCAGCAGCCAGCCCACTAGCGGCAGCTCCTACAATGAGCAGTTCTTC
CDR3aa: CASSQPTSGSSYNEQFF

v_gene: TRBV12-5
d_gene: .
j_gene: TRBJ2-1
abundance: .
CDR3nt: TGTGCTAGTGCCACCTCCGGCAATGAGCAGTTCTTC
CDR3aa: CASATSGNEQFF

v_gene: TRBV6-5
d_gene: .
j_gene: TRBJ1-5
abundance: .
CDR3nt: TGTGCCAGCAGTTACGGCGAGGCCAATCAGCCCCAGCATTTT
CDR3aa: CASSYGEANQPQHF

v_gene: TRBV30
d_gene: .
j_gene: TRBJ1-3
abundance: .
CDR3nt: TGTGCCTGGAGTGTAGAGGGAAACACCATATATTTT
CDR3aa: CAWSVEGNTIYF

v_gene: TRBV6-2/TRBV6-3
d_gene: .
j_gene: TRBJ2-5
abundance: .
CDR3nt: TGTGCCAGCAGTTACTACCCGACAGGACGGGAGACCCAGTACTTC
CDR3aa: CASSYYPTGRETQYF

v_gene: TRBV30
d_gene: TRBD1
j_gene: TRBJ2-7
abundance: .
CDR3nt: TGTGCCTGGCACCACGGGACAGCGGTCGAGCAGTACTTC
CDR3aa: CAWHHGTAVEQYF

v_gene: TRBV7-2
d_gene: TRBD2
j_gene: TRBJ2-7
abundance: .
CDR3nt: TGTGCCAGCAGCTTAGAGGCTAGCGGGAGAGTTAGCTCCTACGAGCAGTACTTC
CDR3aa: CASSLEASGRVSSYEQYF

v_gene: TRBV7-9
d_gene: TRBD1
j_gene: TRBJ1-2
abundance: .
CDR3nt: TGTGCCAGCAGGCCGACAGGGGACTATGGCTACACCTTC
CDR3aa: CASRPTGDYGYTF

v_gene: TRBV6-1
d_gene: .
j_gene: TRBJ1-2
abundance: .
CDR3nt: TGTGCCAGCAGTGAACCGGGGGGTTCGGACTATGGCTACACCTTC
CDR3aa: CASSEPGGSDYGYTF

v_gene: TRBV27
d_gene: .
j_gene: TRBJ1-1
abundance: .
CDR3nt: TGTGCCAGCAGTTCCTCCTGGGAGGGGAACACTGAAGCTTTCTTT
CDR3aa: CASSSSWEGNTEAFF

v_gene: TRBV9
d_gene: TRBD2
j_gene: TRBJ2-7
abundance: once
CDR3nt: TGTGCCAGCAGCCCCTACGGGGGGAGCTCCTACGAGCAGTACTTC
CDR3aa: CASSPYGGSSYEQYF

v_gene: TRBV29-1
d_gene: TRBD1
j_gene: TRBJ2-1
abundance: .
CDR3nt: TGCAGCTACACCGGGACAGTGAACAATGAGCAGTTCTTC
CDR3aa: CSYTGTVNNEQFF

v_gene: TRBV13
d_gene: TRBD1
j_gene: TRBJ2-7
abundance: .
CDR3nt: TGTGCCAGCAGCCCGAATCCGGGACAGGCCATGTACGAGCAGTACTTC
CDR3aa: CASSPNPGQAMYEQYF

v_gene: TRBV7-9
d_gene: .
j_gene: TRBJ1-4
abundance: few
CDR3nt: TGTGCCAGCAGCTCGGCTAGAGACGCGAATGAAAAACTGTTTTTT
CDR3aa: CASSSARDANEKLFF

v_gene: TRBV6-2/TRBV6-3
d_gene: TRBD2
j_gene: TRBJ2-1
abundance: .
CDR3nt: TGTGCCAGCAGTTACAAAGTCGTGGGACTAGCGCGCAATGAGCAGTTCTTC
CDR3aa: CASSYKVVGLARNEQFF

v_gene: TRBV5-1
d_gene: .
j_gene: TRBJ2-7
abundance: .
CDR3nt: TGCGCCAGCAGCTGGGGGCCGGGCGGGCCGACCTCCTACGAGCAGTACTTC
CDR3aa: CASSWGPGGPTSYEQYF

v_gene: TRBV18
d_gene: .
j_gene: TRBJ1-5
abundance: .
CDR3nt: TGTGCCAGCTCACCACAGGGAGAAGGGAGCAATCAGCCCCAGCATTTT
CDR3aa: CASSPQGEGSNQPQHF

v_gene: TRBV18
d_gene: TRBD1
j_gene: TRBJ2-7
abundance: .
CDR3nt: TGTGCCAGCTCACCAAGAGGGACAGGAAGTTCCTACGAGCAGTACTTC
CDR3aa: CASSPRGTGSSYEQYF

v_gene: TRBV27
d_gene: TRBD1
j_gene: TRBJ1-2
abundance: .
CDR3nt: TGTGCCAGCAGGACAGGGGGCAACTATGGCTACACCTTC
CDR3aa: CASRTGGNYGYTF

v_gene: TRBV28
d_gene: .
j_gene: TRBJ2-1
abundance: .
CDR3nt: TGTGCCAGCAGTTTATCGTCCGTCAATGAGCAGTTCTTC
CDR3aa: CASSLSSVNEQFF

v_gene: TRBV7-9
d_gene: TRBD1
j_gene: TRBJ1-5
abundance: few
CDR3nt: TGTGCCAGCAGCTTAGAAGGGGGCAGTCAGCCCCAGCATTTT
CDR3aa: CASSLEGGSQPQHF

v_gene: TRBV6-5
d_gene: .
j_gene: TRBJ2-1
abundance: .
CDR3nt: TGTGCCAGCAGTTACGGGCTAGCGTTCTACAATGAGCAGTTCTTC
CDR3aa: CASSYGLAFYNEQFF

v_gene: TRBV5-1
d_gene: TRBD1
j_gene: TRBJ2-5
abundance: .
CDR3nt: TGCGCCAGCAGCTCCGGGACAGGCTTCCAAGAGACCCAGTACTTC
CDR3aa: CASSSGTGFQETQYF

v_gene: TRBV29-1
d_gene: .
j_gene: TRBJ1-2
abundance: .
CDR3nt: TGCAGCGTTAACAGTGGCTATGGCTACACCTTC
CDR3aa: CSVNSGYGYTF

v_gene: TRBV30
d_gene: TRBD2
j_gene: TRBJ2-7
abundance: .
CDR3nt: TGTGCCTGGAGTGTACTTGGTCTAGCGGGAGGGCCCAGCTACGAGCAGTACTTC
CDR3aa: CAWSVLGLAGGPSYEQYF

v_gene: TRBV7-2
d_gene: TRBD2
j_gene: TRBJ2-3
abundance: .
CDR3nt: TGTGCCAGCAGCCAACAGCGGGAGCCATCTGATACGCAGTATTTT
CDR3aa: CASSQQREPSDTQYF

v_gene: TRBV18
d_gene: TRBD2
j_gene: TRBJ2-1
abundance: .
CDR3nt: TGTGCCAGCTCACCCTGGACTAGCGGGGACTTCGATGAGCAGTTCTTC
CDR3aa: CASSPWTSGDFDEQFF

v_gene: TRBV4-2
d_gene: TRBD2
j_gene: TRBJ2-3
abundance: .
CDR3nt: TGTGCCAGCAGCCAGGATGGGACTAGCGGGAGGGCCGGTACAGATACGCAGTATTTT
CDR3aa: CASSQDGTSGRAGTDTQYF

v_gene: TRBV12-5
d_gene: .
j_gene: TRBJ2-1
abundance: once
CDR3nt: TGTGCTAGTGGTTTCATAATTGAGCAGGGTGATAAATTGGGTACGGATGAGCAGTTCTTC
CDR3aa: CASGFIIEQGDKLGTDEQFF

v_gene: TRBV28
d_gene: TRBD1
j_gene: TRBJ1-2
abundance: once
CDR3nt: TGTGCCAGCAGTTCCGGACAGGGCGGGGGCTACACCTTC
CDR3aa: CASSSGQGGGYTF

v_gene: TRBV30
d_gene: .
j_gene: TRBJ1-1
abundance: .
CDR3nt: TGTGCCTGGAGGGGGGCCTTCACTGAAGCTTTCTTT
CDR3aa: CAWRGAFTEAFF

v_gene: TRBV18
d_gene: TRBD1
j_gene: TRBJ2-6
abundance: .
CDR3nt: TGTGCCAGCTCAACCGGGACAGCCCTATCTGGGGCCAACGTCCTGACTTTC
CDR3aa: CASSTGTALSGANVLTF

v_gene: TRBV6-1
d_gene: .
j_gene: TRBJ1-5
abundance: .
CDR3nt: TGTGCCAGCAGTGAGGCAGGGAAGCAGCCCCAGCATTTT
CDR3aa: CASSEAGKQPQHF

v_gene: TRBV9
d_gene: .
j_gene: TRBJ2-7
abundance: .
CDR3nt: TGTGCCAGCAGCGTATCGTCTAGCCGCGAGCAGTACTTC
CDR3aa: CASSVSSSREQYF

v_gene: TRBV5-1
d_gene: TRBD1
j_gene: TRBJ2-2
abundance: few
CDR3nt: TGCGCCAGCAGCACGGGACAGGCGGACACCGGGGAGCTGTTTTTT
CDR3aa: CASSTGQADTGELFF

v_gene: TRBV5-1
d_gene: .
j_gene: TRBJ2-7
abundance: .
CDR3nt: TGCGCCAGCAGCTTGCTTAGCGATCGCTCCTACGAGCAGTACTTC
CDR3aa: CASSLLSDRSYEQYF

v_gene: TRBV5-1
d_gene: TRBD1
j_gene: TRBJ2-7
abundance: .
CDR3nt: TGCGCCAGCAGCTTGGGGACAGGGACCGTGGCGGACGAGCAGTACTTC
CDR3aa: CASSLGTGTVADEQYF

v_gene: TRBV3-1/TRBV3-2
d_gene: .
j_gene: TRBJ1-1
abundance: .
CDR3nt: TGTGCCAGCAGTCCCGGACATACCTCCGCTTTCTTT
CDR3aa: CASSPGHTSAFF

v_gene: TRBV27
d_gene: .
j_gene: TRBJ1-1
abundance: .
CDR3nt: TGTGCCAGCAGTCGGAACAGCATGAACACTGAAGCTTTCTTT
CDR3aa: CASSRNSMNTEAFF

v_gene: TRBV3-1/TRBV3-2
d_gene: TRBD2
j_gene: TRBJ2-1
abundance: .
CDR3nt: TGTGCCAGCAGCCCAGGACTAGACTCCTACAATGAGCAGTTCTTC
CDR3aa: CASSPGLDSYNEQFF

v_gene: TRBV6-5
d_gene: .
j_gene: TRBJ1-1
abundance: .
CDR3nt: TGTGCCAGCAGTTACTCGAGGGACACTGAAGCTTTCTTT
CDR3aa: CASSYSRDTEAFF

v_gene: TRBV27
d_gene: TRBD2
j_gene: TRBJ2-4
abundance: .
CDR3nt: TGTGCCAGCAGCTTAAAGACTAGCGGGAACATTCAGTACTTC
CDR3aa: CASSLKTSGNIQYF

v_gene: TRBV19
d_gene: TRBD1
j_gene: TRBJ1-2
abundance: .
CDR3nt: TGTGCCAGTAGTAGGGACAGGGTTAACTATGGCTACACCTTC
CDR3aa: CASSRDRVNYGYTF

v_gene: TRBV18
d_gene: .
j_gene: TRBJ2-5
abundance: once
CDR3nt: TGTGCCAGCTCACCACCGTTAGGGGTAGAGACCCAGTACTTC
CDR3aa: CASSPPLGVETQYF

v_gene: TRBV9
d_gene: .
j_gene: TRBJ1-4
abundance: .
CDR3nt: TGTGCCAGCAGCGTCGGGACAACCGGAATTGAAAAACTGTTTTTT
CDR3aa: CASSVGTTGIEKLFF

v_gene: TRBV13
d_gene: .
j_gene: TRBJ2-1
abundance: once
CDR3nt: TGTGCCAGCAGCAATCAGGGGTTGGGCCGCTTCTTC
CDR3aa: CASSNQGLGRFF